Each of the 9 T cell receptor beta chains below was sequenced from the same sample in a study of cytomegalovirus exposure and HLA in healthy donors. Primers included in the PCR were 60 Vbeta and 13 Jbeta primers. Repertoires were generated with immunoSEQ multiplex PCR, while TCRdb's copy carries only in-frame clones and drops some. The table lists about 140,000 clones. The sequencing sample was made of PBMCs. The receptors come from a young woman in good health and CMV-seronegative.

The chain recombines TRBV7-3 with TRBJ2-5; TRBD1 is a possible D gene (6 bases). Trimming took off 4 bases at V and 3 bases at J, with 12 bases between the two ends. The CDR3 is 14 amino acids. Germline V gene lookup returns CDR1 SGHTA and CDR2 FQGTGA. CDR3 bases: TGTGCCAGCAGCTCGACAGGCAGTGAAGAGACCCAGTACTTC. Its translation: CASSSTGSEETQYF.

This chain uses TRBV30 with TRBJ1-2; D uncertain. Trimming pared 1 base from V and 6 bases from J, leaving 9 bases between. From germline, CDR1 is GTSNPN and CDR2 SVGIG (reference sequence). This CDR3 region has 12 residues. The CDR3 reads CAWSGGGNGYTF. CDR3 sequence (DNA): TGTGCCTGGAGTGGGGGAGGTAATGGCTACACCTTC.

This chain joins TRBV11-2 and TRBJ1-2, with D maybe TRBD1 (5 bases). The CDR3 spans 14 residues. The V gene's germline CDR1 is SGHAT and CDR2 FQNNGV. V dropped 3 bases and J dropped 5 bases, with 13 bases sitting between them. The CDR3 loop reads CASSLGGGIYGYTF. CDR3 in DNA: TGTGCCAGCAGCTTGGGGGGGGGAATTTATGGCTACACCTTC.

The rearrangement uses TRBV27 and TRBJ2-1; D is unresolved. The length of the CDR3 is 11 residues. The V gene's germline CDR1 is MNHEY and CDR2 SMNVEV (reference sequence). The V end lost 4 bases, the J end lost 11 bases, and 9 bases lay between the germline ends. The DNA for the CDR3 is TGTGCCAGCAGTTGGTTTACTAAGCAGTTCTTC. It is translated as CASSWFTKQFF.

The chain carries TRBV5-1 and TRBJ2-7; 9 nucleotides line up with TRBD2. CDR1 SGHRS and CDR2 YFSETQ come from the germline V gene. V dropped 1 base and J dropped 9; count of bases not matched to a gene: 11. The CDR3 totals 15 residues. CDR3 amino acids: CASSLQAGGPQRQYF. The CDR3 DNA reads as TGCGCCAGCAGCTTGCAGGCGGGAGGGCCGCAGAGGCAGTACTTC.

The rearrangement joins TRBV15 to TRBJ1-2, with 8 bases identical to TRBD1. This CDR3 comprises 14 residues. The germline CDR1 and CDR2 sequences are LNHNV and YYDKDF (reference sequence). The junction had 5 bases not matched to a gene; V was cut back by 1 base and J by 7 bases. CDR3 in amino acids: CATSRGQGAIGYTF. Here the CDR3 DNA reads TGTGCCACCAGCAGAGGGCAGGGGGCGATTGGCTACACCTTC.

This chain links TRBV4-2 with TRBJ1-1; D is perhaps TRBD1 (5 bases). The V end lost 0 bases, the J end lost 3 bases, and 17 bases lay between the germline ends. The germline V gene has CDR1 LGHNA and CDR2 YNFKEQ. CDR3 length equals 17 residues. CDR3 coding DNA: TGTGCCAGCAGCCAAGAAATTACAGGCCTAGGGGACACTGAAGCTTTCTTT. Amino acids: CASSQEITGLGDTEAFF.

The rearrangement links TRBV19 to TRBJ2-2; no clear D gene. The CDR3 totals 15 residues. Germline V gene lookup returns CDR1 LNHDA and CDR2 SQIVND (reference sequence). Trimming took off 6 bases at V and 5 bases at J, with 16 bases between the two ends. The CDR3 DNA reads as TGTGCCAGTAGCACAGCTCCTGTTGGTACCGGGGAGCTGTTTTTT. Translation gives CASSTAPVGTGELFF.

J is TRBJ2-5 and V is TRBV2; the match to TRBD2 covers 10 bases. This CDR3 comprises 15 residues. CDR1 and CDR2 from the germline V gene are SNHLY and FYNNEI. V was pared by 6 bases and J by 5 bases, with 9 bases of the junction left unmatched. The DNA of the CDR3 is TGTGCCAGCAGGTTCCAAGCGGGAGGGGGGGAGACCCAGTACTTC. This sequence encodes CASRFQAGGGETQYF.